Listed below are T cell receptor beta chains from one sample, sequenced in a study of T-cell reconstitution after alpha-beta-depleted transplantation in children. TCRdb processed the PCR reads anew with MiXCR; each CDR3 protein has one entry. The data contain 440,000 or so distinct CDR3 sequences, approximately 10% of them seen just once; the ten biggest clones take up about 5%. The input for sequencing was PBMCs from the stem cell graft donor, taken from the stem cell graft. All receptors come from a human donor who donated a stem cell graft to a child with acute myeloid leukemia. The CDR3 runs from the conserved cysteine through the conserved F or W. The order of the fields is D gene, clone size, V gene, J gene, CDR3 DNA, CDR3 protein. The D gene is left open where the match is weak. Size tells how often a clone was seen (once, few, many) or the class of an expanded clone, and some rows leave it out.

d_call: NA; clone_size: NA; v_call: TRBV29-1; j_call: TRBJ2-2; cdr3_nt: TGCAGCACCGACTACAGGAACACCGGGGAGCTGTTTTTT; cdr3_aa: CSTDYRNTGELFF
d_call: NA; clone_size: NA; v_call: TRBV6-6; j_call: TRBJ2-7; cdr3_nt: TGTGCCAGCAGCCGACGAGGGACTGGCGAGCAGTACTTC; cdr3_aa: CASSRRGTGEQYF
d_call: TRBD2; clone_size: few; v_call: TRBV20-1; j_call: TRBJ2-7; cdr3_nt: TGCAGTGCTAGAGACTCGGGGGGTCCACATACCTACGAGCAGTACTTC; cdr3_aa: CSARDSGGPHTYEQYF
d_call: NA; clone_size: NA; v_call: TRBV5-1; j_call: TRBJ2-7; cdr3_nt: TGCGCCAGCAGCTTTAGAGGTAGGGGCGCAGGCGACGAGCAGTACTTC; cdr3_aa: CASSFRGRGAGDEQYF
d_call: NA; clone_size: once; v_call: TRBV12-5; j_call: TRBJ2-5; cdr3_nt: TGTGCTAGTGGTTGGGAGCTGTCGGAGACCCAGTACTTC; cdr3_aa: CASGWELSETQYF
d_call: NA; clone_size: NA; v_call: TRBV3-1; j_call: TRBJ2-5; cdr3_nt: TGTGCCAGCAGCCAAGGACTGACGGAGACCCAGTACTTC; cdr3_aa: CASSQGLTETQYF
d_call: NA; clone_size: few; v_call: TRBV18; j_call: TRBJ2-3; cdr3_nt: TGTGCCAGCTCACCACCTCTAGCGCGTTCGCCGGATACGCAGTATTTT; cdr3_aa: CASSPPLARSPDTQYF
d_call: NA; clone_size: few; v_call: TRBV5-1; j_call: TRBJ2-4; cdr3_nt: TGCGCCAGCAGCCCTGGACAAGCCTTAGCCAAAAACATTCAGTACTTC; cdr3_aa: CASSPGQALAKNIQYF
d_call: TRBD2; clone_size: NA; v_call: TRBV20-1; j_call: TRBJ2-1; cdr3_nt: TGCAGTGCTAGTAAAGGGCTAGCGGGTGAGCAGTTCTTC; cdr3_aa: CSASKGLAGEQFF
d_call: NA; clone_size: few; v_call: TRBV20-1; j_call: TRBJ1-1; cdr3_nt: TGCAGTGCTAGAGCCGGTACGAACACTGAAGCTTTCTTT; cdr3_aa: CSARAGTNTEAFF
d_call: NA; clone_size: few; v_call: TRBV2; j_call: TRBJ2-2; cdr3_nt: TGTGCCAGCAGTGAAGTCAAAACGAACACCGGGGAGCTGTTTTTT; cdr3_aa: CASSEVKTNTGELFF
d_call: TRBD2; clone_size: NA; v_call: TRBV20-1; j_call: TRBJ2-1; cdr3_nt: TGCAGTGCTACGGGGACTAGCGACAATGAGCAGTTCTTC; cdr3_aa: CSATGTSDNEQFF
d_call: NA; clone_size: few; v_call: TRBV6-5; j_call: TRBJ1-2; cdr3_nt: TGTGCCAGCAGCCGACCCAGCACTGGCTACACCTTC; cdr3_aa: CASSRPSTGYTF
d_call: NA; clone_size: NA; v_call: TRBV6-4; j_call: TRBJ2-3; cdr3_nt: TGTGCCAGCAGTGAAGTCCCGGGGGGCACAGATACGCAGTATTTT; cdr3_aa: CASSEVPGGTDTQYF